The 32 T cell receptor beta chains in this list originate from one sample, sequenced in a study of T cells in Graves' hyperthyroidism and ophthalmopathy. There were TCR beta CDR3 regions amplified from RNA transcripts. Initially, a first-round RT-PCR of the TCR CDR3 employed the HTBI primer set. TCRdb ran MiXCR on the multiplex PCR reads and lists one entry per CDR3 protein. The repertoire holds about 130,000 distinct CDR3 sequences, with roughly a fifth as singletons. Sequencing was carried out using blood. The source is a woman in her forties or fifties with Graves' hyperthyroidism that later progressed to Graves' ophthalmopathy.

This clonotype was seen at least ten times. The V and J genes are TRBV29-1 and TRBJ2-7, with a tentative D call TRBD2 (5 bases). Trimming shortened V by 6 bases and J by 1 base, and 13 bases separated the two germline ends. The CDR3 has 13 residues. CDR1 and CDR2 (germline): SQVTM, ANQGSEA. This chain's CDR3 is CSVGMGGSYEQYF. The CDR3 nucleotides are TGCAGCGTCGGGATGGGTGGATCCTACGAGCAGTACTTC.

This clonotype was seen repeatedly, ten times or more. The chain is built from TRBV15 and TRBJ2-1; D remains unclear. The CDR3 covers 13 residues. Germline loops: CDR1 LNHNV, CDR2 YYDKDF (reference sequence). With 5 bases removed from V and 4 bases from J, the gap between germline ends came to 9 bases. CDR3 amino acids: CATSVGRYNEQFF. The CDR3, as DNA: TGTGCCACCAGCGTCGGCCGGTACAATGAGCAGTTCTTC.

Many counts were recorded for this clonotype. The gene calls are TRBV11-2 and TRBJ2-5, with 9 bases that match TRBD2. The CDR3 totals 16 residues. The germline CDR1 and CDR2 sequences are SGHAT and FQNNGV. V trimming: 1 base; J trimming: 2 bases; junction bases outside the gene matches: 5. The CDR3 nucleotides are TGTGCCAGCAGCTTAGGTAGCGGGAGAGGGCAAGAGACCCAGTACTTC. This encodes CASSLGSGRGQETQYF.

The chain joins TRBV20-1 to TRBJ1-1; D unresolved. Germline loops: CDR1 DFQATT, CDR2 SNEGSKA (reference sequence). There are 12 residues in the CDR3. V was trimmed by 6 bases and J by 0 bases, leaving 8 bases between them. As DNA, the CDR3 is TGCAGTGCCCTAACAGTGAACACTGAAGCTTTCTTT. Its translation: CSALTVNTEAFF.

This clonotype came up many times. The V call is TRBV7-2, the J call TRBJ2-2, with D hard to call. Per germline, CDR1 SGHTA and CDR2 FQGNSA. There are 13 residues in the CDR3. V lost 5 bases and J lost 5, with 9 bases in between. The CDR3, as DNA: TGTGCCAGCAGCCCCCAGCAAACCGGGGAGCTGTTTTTT. Its protein is CASSPQQTGELFF.

This chain links TRBV6-1 with TRBJ2-2; 8 nucleotides align to TRBD1. Germline values: CDR1 MNHNS, CDR2 SASEGT. The CDR3 is 14 residues long. J lost 6 bases, V lost 7 bases, and 7 bases had no gene match. CDR3 sequence reads: CASKRQGFAGELFF. In DNA, the CDR3 is TGTGCCAGCAAACGACAGGGGTTCGCCGGGGAGCTGTTTTTT.

This clonotype was seen only a few times. In nucleotides, the CDR3 is TGTGCCAGCAGTTTAATAGGAGGCGAGCAGTACTTC. Residues: CASSLIGGEQYF. The chain joins TRBV12-3 or TRBV12-4 to TRBJ2-7; D perhaps matches TRBD2 (5 bases). Trimming shortened V by 2 bases and J by 6 bases, and 8 bases separated the two germline ends. This CDR3 spans 12 amino acids.

The V gene is TRBV9, the J gene TRBJ1-2; unclear D gene. The CDR3 extends over 13 amino acids. V dropped 4 bases and J dropped 8 bases, with 15 bases sitting between them. Germline lookup yields CDR1 SGDLS and CDR2 YYNGEE. CDR3 nucleotide sequence: TGTGCCAGCAGCTCCCGGACGCTGACGGGCTACACCTTC. This codes for CASSSRTLTGYTF. The complete variable domain, with remaining parts taken from reference TRBV9 and TRBJ1-2, reads DSGVTQTPKHLITATGQRVTLRCSPRSGDLSVYWYQQSLDQGLQFLIQYYNGEERAKGNILERFSAQQFPDLHSELNLSSLELGDSALYFCASSSRTLTGYTFGSGTRLTVV.

The rearrangement uses TRBV28 and TRBJ1-2; the D gene is possibly TRBD1 (5 bases). The CDR3 sequence is 12 residues long. Germline V lookup: CDR1 MDHEN, CDR2 SYDVKM. V lost 7 bases and J lost 2, with 8 bases in between. CDR3 DNA: TGTGCCAGCACGGACATAAACTATGGCTACACCTTC. Translating gives CASTDINYGYTF.

There are many counts of this clonotype. The chain's CDR3 is CASRQGHGQPQHF. Here the CDR3 DNA reads TGTGCCAGCAGGCAAGGTCACGGGCAGCCCCAGCATTTT. This rearrangement joins TRBV12-3 or TRBV12-4 to TRBJ1-5, with D unresolved. Trimming cost V 6 bases and J 7 bases, with 13 bases left between them. The CDR3 spans 13 residues.

The V and J genes are TRBV29-1 and TRBJ2-2, with TRBD1 as a possible D gene (5 bases). The V and J ends lost 7 bases and 0 bases respectively, with 15 bases between them. CDR3 length: 15 residues. Germline V gene sequence: CDR1 SQVTM, CDR2 ANQGSEA. The CDR3 region is CSARAGSANTGELFF. For the CDR3, the DNA is TGCAGCGCGAGAGCAGGGTCGGCGAACACCGGGGAGCTGTTTTTT.

The rearrangement joins TRBV4-1 to TRBJ2-7; maybe TRBD1 (6 bases). CDR1 MGHRA and CDR2 YSYEKL come from the germline V gene. Trimming left V 3 bases short and J 0 bases short, with 12 bases between. The CDR3 runs 15 residues. CDR3 sequence reads: CASSQVDSSSYEQYF. The CDR3, as DNA: TGCGCCAGCAGCCAGGTGGACAGCAGCTCCTACGAGCAGTACTTC.

This clonotype was recorded a few times. The chain combines TRBV5-1 with TRBJ2-7; D ambiguous. This CDR3 comprises 16 residues. V was shortened by 2 bases and J by 0 bases, with 15 bases between the two germline ends. The germline gives CDR1 SGHRS, CDR2 YFSETQ. The DNA of the CDR3 is TGCGCCAGCAGCTTAGGCCAGGCCTCCTTCTCCTACGAGCAGTACTTC. The encoded protein is CASSLGQASFSYEQYF.

This sequence joins TRBV10-3 and TRBJ2-5; 11 nucleotides agree with TRBD2. V lost 3 bases, J lost 4 bases, and 1 base stayed unmatched. Germline V lookup: CDR1 ENHRY, CDR2 SYGVKD. The CDR3 spans 14 residues. CDR3: CAISDTSGRETQYF. CDR3 nucleotides: TGTGCCATCAGTGATACTAGCGGGAGAGAGACCCAGTACTTC.

The chain is built from TRBV9 and TRBJ1-1; D is ambiguous. Trimming removed 0 bases at V and 0 bases at J, with 12 bases between. CDR3 length equals 16 residues. Germline values: CDR1 SGDLS, CDR2 YYNGEE. CDR3 amino acids: CASSVGVGYLNTEAFF. The CDR3 nucleotides are TGTGCCAGCAGCGTAGGGGTGGGCTATTTGAACACTGAAGCTTTCTTT.

This clonotype was seen a few times. The chain couples TRBV28 to TRBJ1-1, with D unresolved. Germline loops: CDR1 MDHEN, CDR2 SYDVKM. The CDR3 is 14 amino acids. V shed 5 bases and J shed 7 bases, with 17 bases lying between them. The CDR3 sequence is CASSDGRTEIEAFF. DNA of the CDR3: TGTGCCAGCAGTGACGGGCGGACTGAAATTGAAGCTTTCTTT.

The table lists this clonotype with many counts. This chain uses TRBV27 with TRBJ2-7; TRBD1 or TRBD2 may be the D gene (5 bases each). The V end was cut by 1 base, the J end by 1 base, with 11 bases between. The CDR3 is made up of 15 amino acids. CDR1 MNHEY and CDR2 SMNVEV come from the germline V gene (reference sequence). Here the CDR3 DNA reads TGTGCCAGCAGTTTATGGGGCGGGCTTTCCTACGAGCAGTACTTC. Translation gives CASSLWGGLSYEQYF.

In this sample, this clonotype turned up many times. J is TRBJ1-2 and V is TRBV5-8, with D hard to call. V was clipped by 0 bases and J by 0 bases, with 9 bases between them. The CDR3 sequence is 15 residues long. CDR1 is SGHTS and CDR2 is YDEGEE in the germline V gene. CDR3 protein: CASSLVGLANYGYTF. The DNA for the CDR3 is TGTGCCAGCAGCTTGGTAGGCTTAGCTAACTATGGCTACACCTTC. Full variable domain (remainder filled in from reference TRBV5-8 and TRBJ1-2): EAGVTQSPTHLIKTRGQQATLRCSPISGHTSVYWYQQALGLGLQFLLWYDEGEERNRGNFPPRFSGRQFPNYSSELNVNALELEDSALYLCASSLVGLANYGYTFGSGTRLTVV.

This chain uses TRBV3-1 with TRBJ2-7; 7 nucleotides match TRBD2. Trimming took 7 bases from V and 7 from J; bases not matched to a gene: 13. Germline-derived CDR1 and CDR2 are LGHDT and YNNKEL (reference sequence). The CDR3 runs 14 residues. In DNA, the CDR3 is TGTGCCAGCACGGCTAGCGGTTTACACAGTGAGCAGTACTTC. Translation: CASTASGLHSEQYF.

This clonotype has just a few counts. This sequence joins TRBV6-1 and TRBJ1-5, with D perhaps TRBD1 (5 bases). Looked up from germline, CDR1 is MNHNS and CDR2 is SASEGT. The CDR3 extends over 15 amino acids. Trimming pared 6 bases from V and 6 bases from J, leaving 18 bases between. Here the CDR3 DNA reads TGTGCCAGCAGCCCTACTGGGGGGATCATTCAGCCCCAGCATTTT. Its protein product is CASSPTGGIIQPQHF.

The chain recombines TRBV5-1 with TRBJ2-3; possibly TRBD1 for D (6 bases). V dropped 4 bases and J dropped 2 bases, with 14 bases sitting between them. The CDR3 covers 15 residues. Germline CDR1 SGHRS, CDR2 YFSETQ. CDR3 in DNA: TGCGCCAGCAGCACGTTGGGACACATCACAGATACGCAGTATTTT. Its protein product is CASSTLGHITDTQYF.

This clonotype has a handful of counts. J is TRBJ2-1 and V is TRBV3-1; TRBD1 aligns across 10 bases. V lost 3 bases and J lost 4; bases outside the gene matches: 6. The CDR3 is 16 amino acids. CDR1 and CDR2 (germline): LGHDT, YNNKEL (reference sequence). CDR3 sequence (DNA): TGTGCCAGCAGCCACCCCGACAGGGGGCGGTACAATGAGCAGTTCTTC. It yields the protein CASSHPDRGRYNEQFF.

The chain is built from TRBV19 and TRBJ2-3; 10 positions agree with TRBD2. Germline V CDR1 and CDR2: LNHDA, SQIVND (reference sequence). This CDR3 comprises 15 residues. With 7 bases clipped from V and 0 bases from J, the junction kept 4 bases outside the gene matches. CDR3 sequence reads: CASTGTSVSTDTQYF. CDR3 DNA: TGTGCCAGTACCGGGACTAGCGTTAGCACAGATACGCAGTATTTT.

This clonotype has more than one count but fewer than ten. This chain connects TRBV4-1 to TRBJ2-4; 11 bases match TRBD1. V trimming: 2 bases; J trimming: 7 bases; junction bases outside the gene matches: 4. From germline, CDR1 is MGHRA and CDR2 YSYEKL. The CDR3 contains 15 residues. CDR3 residues: CASSQTRDRGNIQYF. The DNA of the CDR3 is TGCGCCAGCAGCCAAACCCGGGACAGGGGGAACATTCAGTACTTC.

Ten or more counts support this clonotype. CDR3 in amino acids: CASSQKENNQETQYF. The CDR3 nucleotides read TGTGCCAGCTCACAAAAGGAGAATAACCAAGAGACCCAGTACTTC. This rearrangement joins TRBV18 to TRBJ2-5; D ambiguous. The germline V and J ends were trimmed by 4 bases and 0 bases, with 12 bases remaining between them. Germline loops: CDR1 KGHSH, CDR2 LQKENI. This CDR3 is 15 amino acids long.

The chain couples TRBV12-3 or TRBV12-4 to TRBJ2-4; 15 nucleotides agree with TRBD2. Germline trimming cut 6 bases from V and 4 bases from J; bases unmatched to any gene: 4. This CDR3 contains 16 residues. The CDR3 region is CASSGGTSGRKNIQYF. CDR3 DNA sequence: TGTGCCAGCAGCGGGGGGACTAGCGGGAGGAAAAACATTCAGTACTTC.

This clonotype has a count of ten or more. The genes are TRBV27 and TRBJ1-1, with D unresolved. Germline CDR1 MNHEY, CDR2 SMNVEV (reference sequence). Trimming removed 7 bases from V and 0 bases from J, with 15 bases in between. This CDR3 is built from 15 residues. The DNA for the CDR3 is TGTGCCAGCAAAGTAGGCCGGGTGATGAACACTGAAGCTTTCTTT. Translated: CASKVGRVMNTEAFF.

This clonotype showed up many times. The J gene is TRBJ1-5, the V gene TRBV7-9, with TRBD1 identical over 9 bases. The trim removed 1 base at V and 4 bases at J, leaving 2 bases unmatched. The CDR3 has 15 residues. Germline V CDR1 and CDR2: SEHNR, FQNEAQ (reference sequence). The CDR3 DNA is TGTGCCAGCAGCTTAGGGACAGGGGTTAATCAGCCCCAGCATTTT. Protein product: CASSLGTGVNQPQHF.

This clonotype was recorded at least ten times. The rearrangement joins TRBV12-3 or TRBV12-4 to TRBJ2-2, with 7 bases identical to TRBD1. This CDR3 has 21 amino acids. Germline trimming cut 4 bases from V and 6 bases from J; bases unmatched to any gene: 26. DNA for the CDR3: TGTGCCAGCAGTTGGGGCGGTCTAGGACAGGCCCATCCGTTTCTCGCCGGGGAGCTGTTTTTT. Its translation: CASSWGGLGQAHPFLAGELFF.

This clonotype was detected many times. The rearrangement joins TRBV28 to TRBJ2-3; 8 bases align to TRBD2. Germline V gene sequence: CDR1 MDHEN, CDR2 SYDVKM. The junction had 8 bases not matched to a gene; V was cut back by 4 bases and J by 2 bases. This CDR3 is built from 16 residues. As DNA, the CDR3 is TGTGCCAGCAGTTCAATCGGGACTAGTCTCACAGATACGCAGTATTTT. Translating gives CASSSIGTSLTDTQYF.

The V call is TRBV19, the J call TRBJ2-1; 7 positions agree with TRBD2. There are 14 residues in the CDR3. V lost 6 bases and J lost 9; bases outside the gene matches: 11. Per the germline V gene, CDR1 is LNHDA and CDR2 is SQIVND (reference sequence). CDR3 sequence (DNA): TGTGCCAGTAGCCGAGGGCGGGAGAGGGGTGAGCAGTTCTTC. This sequence encodes CASSRGRERGEQFF. Looking up the rest from reference TRBV19 and TRBJ2-1 gives the full variable domain: DGGITQSPKYLFRKEGQNVTLSCEQNLNHDAMYWYRQDPGQGLRLIYYSQIVNDFQKGDIAEGYSVSREKKESFPLTVTSAQKNPTAFYLCASSRGRERGEQFFGPGTRLTVL.

This clonotype has ten or more counts. The chain links TRBV11-2 to TRBJ2-7; 7 nucleotides match TRBD1. V lost 5 bases, J lost 3 bases, and 7 bases stayed unmatched. The CDR3 has 14 amino acids. Germline V lookup: CDR1 SGHAT, CDR2 FQNNGV. The CDR3 here is CASSLNRGRYEQYF. CDR3 sequence (DNA): TGTGCCAGCAGCCTAAACAGGGGCCGCTACGAGCAGTACTTC.